This T cell receptor beta chain emerged from a study of blood T cell repertoires in COVID-19. Study as a whole: The United States, Italy and Spain supplied acute and convalescent COVID-19 samples. Sample material is recorded as cDNA or gDNA derived from T cells, B-cell-depleted T cells, or PBMCs.

Original handling: Nucleated cell number was recorded as an estimate derived from reference gene primer amplification. Assay used: immunoSEQ multiplex PCR; TCRdb lists only in-frame clones, some missing. The V and J calls and clone size come from that table; D and trimming were worked out from the DNA. The sample records roughly 65,000 clones, about four fifths being singletons. The specimen was peripheral blood. The sequence came from a human donor in a cohort sampled during active COVID-19.

In DNA, the CDR3 is TGTGCCAGCAGCAAAGTAGAGTCTAGAGCTTTCTTT. Encoded protein: CASSKVESRAFF. The chain recombines TRBV21-1 with TRBJ1-1. TRBV21-1 constitutes a pseudogene. The CDR3 sequence is 12 residues long.